This T cell receptor (beta chain) was captured in a study of cytomegalovirus exposure and HLA in healthy donors. Findings and limits, study-wide: The majority of CMV-associated TCR beta chains were reported as apparently HLA-restricted in a later analysis.

PCR was performed using 60 Vbeta and 13 Jbeta primers. Profiled with immunoSEQ multiplex PCR; TCRdb holds only in-frame clones, not every one. Of 150,000 to 200,000 clones listed, 70% to 80% are singletons. As concerns this clone: The antigen is not known.

Trimming cost V 7 bases and J 7 bases; bases outside gene matches: 9. Germline assignment: CDR1 WSHSY and CDR2 SAAADI. The CDR3 is 14 amino acids. The chain employs TRBV10-2 and TRBJ2-3; 9 positions agree with TRBD2. This TCR came from a woman aged 50 to 60 in good health and CMV-seronegative. Sequencing used PBMCs. The CDR3 DNA follows: TGCGCCAGCAACCAAGCGGGGGGCCTAAATACGCAGTATTTT. It is translated as CASNQAGGLNTQYF.